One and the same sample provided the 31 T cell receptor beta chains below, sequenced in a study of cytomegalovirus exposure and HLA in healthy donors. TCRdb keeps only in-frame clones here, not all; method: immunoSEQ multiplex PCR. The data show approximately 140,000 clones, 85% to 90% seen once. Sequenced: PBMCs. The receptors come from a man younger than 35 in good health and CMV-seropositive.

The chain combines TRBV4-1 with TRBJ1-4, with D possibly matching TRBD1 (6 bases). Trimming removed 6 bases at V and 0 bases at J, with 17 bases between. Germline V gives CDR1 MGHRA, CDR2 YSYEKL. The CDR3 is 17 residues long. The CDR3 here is CASSRDGQSTTNEKLFF. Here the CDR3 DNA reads TGCGCCAGCAGTAGGGATGGACAGAGCACAACTAATGAAAAACTGTTTTTT.

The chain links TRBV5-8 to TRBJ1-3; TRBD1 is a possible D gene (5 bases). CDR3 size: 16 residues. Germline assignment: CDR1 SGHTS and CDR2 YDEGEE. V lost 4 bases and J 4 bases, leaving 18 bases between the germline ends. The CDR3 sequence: CASSGATTRSGNTIYF. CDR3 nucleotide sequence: TGTGCCAGCAGCGGGGCGACAACCCGGTCCGGAAACACCATATATTTT.

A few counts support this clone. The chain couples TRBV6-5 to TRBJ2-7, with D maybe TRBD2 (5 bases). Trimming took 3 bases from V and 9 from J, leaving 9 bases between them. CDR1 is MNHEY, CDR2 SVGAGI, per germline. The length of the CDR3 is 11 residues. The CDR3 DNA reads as TGTGCCAGCAGTTATACGGGGAGGCAGTACTTC. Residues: CASSYTGRQYF.

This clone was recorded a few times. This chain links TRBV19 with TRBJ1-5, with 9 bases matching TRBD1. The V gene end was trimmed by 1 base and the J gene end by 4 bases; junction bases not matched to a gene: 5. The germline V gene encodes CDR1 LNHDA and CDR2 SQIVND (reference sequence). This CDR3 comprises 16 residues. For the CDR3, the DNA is TGTGCCAGTAGTATAGTAGGCGGGACAGGGAATCAGCCCCAGCATTTT. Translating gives CASSIVGGTGNQPQHF.

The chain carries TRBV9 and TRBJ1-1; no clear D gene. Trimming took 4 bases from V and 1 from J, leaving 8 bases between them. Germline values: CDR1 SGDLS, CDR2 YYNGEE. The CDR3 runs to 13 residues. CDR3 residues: CASSTLENTEAFF. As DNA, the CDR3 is TGTGCCAGCAGCACCCTAGAGAACACTGAAGCTTTCTTT.

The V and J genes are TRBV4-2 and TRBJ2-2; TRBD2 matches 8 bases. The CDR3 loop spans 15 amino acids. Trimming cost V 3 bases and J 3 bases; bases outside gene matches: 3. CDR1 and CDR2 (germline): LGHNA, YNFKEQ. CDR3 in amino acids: CASSHTSGDTGELFF. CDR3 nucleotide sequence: TGTGCCAGCAGCCATACTAGCGGCGACACCGGGGAGCTGTTTTTT.

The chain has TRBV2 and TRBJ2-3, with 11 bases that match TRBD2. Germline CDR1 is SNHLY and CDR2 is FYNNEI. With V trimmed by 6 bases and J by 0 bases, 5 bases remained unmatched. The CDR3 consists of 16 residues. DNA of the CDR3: TGTGCCAGCAGCATTAGCGGGAGGGCTAGCACAGATACGCAGTATTTT. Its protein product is CASSISGRASTDTQYF.

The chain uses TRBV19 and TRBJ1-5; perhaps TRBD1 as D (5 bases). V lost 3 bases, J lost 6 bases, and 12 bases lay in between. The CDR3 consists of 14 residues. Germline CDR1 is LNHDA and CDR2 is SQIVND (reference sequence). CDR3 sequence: CASSISRRGQPQHF. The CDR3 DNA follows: TGTGCCAGTAGTATTTCAAGGAGGGGTCAGCCCCAGCATTTT. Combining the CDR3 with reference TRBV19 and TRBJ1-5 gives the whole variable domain DGGITQSPKYLFRKEGQNVTLSCEQNLNHDAMYWYRQDPGQGLRLIYYSQIVNDFQKGDIAEGYSVSREKKESFPLTVTSAQKNPTAFYLCASSISRRGQPQHFGDGTRLSIL.

CDR3 protein: CASSLRRSYNEQFF. CDR3 sequence (DNA): TGTGCCAGCAGCTTGAGGCGCTCCTACAATGAGCAGTTCTTC. The chain has TRBV7-6 and TRBJ2-1; D uncertain. Germline values: CDR1 SGHVS, CDR2 FNYEAQ. The CDR3 runs 14 residues. Trimming took off 3 bases at V and 0 bases at J, with 6 bases between the two ends.

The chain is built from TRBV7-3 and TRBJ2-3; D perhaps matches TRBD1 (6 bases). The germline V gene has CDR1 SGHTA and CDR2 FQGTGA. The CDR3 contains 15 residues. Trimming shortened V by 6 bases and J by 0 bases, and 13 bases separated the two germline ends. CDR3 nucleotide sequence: TGTGCCAGCAGTCCGGGACATTTTAGCACAGATACGCAGTATTTT. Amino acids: CASSPGHFSTDTQYF.

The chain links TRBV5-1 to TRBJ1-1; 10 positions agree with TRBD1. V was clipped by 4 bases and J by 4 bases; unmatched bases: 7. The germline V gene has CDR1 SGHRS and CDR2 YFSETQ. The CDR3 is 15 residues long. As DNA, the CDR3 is TGCGCCAGCAGCCGAGACAGGGGGCGCGCCACTGAAGCTTTCTTT. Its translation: CASSRDRGRATEAFF.

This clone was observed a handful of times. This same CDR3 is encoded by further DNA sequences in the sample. The CDR3 DNA follows: TGCGCCAGCAGCCCAGGGGGCTACAATGAGCAGTTCTTC. This sequence encodes CASSPGGYNEQFF. The genes are TRBV5-1 and TRBJ2-1; 7 nucleotides align to TRBD1. CDR1 and CDR2 from the germline V gene are SGHRS and YFSETQ. The CDR3 is made up of 13 amino acids. The V gene end was trimmed by 4 bases and the J gene end by 3 bases; junction bases not matched to a gene: 1.

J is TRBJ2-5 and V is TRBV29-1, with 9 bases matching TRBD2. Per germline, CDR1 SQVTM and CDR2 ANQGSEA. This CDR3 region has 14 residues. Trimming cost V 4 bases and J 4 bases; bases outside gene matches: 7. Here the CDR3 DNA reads TGCAGCGTTGGGAAGCGGGGGGTCCGAGAGACCCAGTACTTC. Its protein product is CSVGKRGVRETQYF.

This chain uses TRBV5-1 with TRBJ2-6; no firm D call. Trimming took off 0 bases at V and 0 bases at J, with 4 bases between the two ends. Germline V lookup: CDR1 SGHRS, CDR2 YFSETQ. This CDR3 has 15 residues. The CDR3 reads CASSLVLSGANVLTF. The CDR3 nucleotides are TGCGCCAGCAGCTTGGTTCTCTCTGGGGCCAACGTCCTGACTTTC.

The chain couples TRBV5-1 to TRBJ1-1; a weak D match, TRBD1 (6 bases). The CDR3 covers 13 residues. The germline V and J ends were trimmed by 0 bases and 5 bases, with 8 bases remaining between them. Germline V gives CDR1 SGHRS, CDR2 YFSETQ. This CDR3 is CASSLVRGTEAFF. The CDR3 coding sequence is TGCGCCAGCAGCTTGGTCAGGGGAACTGAAGCTTTCTTT.

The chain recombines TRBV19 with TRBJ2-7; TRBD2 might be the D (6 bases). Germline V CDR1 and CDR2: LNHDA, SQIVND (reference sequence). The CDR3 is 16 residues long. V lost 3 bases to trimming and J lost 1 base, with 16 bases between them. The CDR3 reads CASSMGYGTGSYEQYF. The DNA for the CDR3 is TGTGCCAGTAGTATGGGGTATGGGACTGGGTCCTACGAGCAGTACTTC. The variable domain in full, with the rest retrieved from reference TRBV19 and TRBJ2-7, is DGGITQSPKYLFRKEGQNVTLSCEQNLNHDAMYWYRQDPGQGLRLIYYSQIVNDFQKGDIAEGYSVSREKKESFPLTVTSAQKNPTAFYLCASSMGYGTGSYEQYFGPGTRLTVT.

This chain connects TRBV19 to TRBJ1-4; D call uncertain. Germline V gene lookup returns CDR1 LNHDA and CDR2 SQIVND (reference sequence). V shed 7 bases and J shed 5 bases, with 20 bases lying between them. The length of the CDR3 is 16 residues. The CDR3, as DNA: TGTGCCAGTAAGGTCAGGTCATCTGTTAGGAATGAAAAACTGTTTTTT. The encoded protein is CASKVRSSVRNEKLFF. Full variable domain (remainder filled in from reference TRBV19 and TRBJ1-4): DGGITQSPKYLFRKEGQNVTLSCEQNLNHDAMYWYRQDPGQGLRLIYYSQIVNDFQKGDIAEGYSVSREKKESFPLTVTSAQKNPTAFYLCASKVRSSVRNEKLFFGSGTQLSVL.

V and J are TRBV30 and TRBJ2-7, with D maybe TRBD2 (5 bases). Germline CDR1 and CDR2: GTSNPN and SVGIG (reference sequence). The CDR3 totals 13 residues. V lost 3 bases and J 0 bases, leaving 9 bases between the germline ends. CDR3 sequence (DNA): TGTGCCTGGAGCCCGGGGAGCTCCTACGAGCAGTACTTC. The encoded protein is CAWSPGSSYEQYF.

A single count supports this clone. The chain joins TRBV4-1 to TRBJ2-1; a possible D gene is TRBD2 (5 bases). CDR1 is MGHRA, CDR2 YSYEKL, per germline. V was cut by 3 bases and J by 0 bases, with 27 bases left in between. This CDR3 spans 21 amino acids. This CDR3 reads CASSHPGSIGPREYSYNEQFF. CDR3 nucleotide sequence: TGCGCCAGCAGCCACCCGGGGAGCATCGGGCCTCGCGAATACTCCTACAATGAGCAGTTCTTC.

DNA of the CDR3: TGTGCCAGCAGCTTAGTAACCGGGACTAGCCTTTACAATGAGCAGTTCTTC. Its translation: CASSLVTGTSLYNEQFF. This sequence joins TRBV7-6 and TRBJ2-1; 9 bases align to TRBD2. The germline CDR1 and CDR2 sequences are SGHVS and FNYEAQ. Trimming at V came to 1 base and at J to 4 bases, leaving 8 bases not matched to a gene. The CDR3 totals 17 residues.

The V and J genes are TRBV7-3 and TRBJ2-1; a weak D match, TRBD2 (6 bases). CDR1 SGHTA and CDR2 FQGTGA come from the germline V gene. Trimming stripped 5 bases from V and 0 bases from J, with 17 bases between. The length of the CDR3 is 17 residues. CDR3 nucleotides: TGTGCCAGCAGCACACCCAGGGAGCGGGCCTCCTACAATGAGCAGTTCTTC. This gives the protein CASSTPRERASYNEQFF. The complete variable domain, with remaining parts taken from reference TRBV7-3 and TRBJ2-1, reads GAGVSQTPSNKVTEKGKYVELRCDPISGHTALYWYRQSLGQGPEFLIYFQGTGAADDSGLPNDRFFAVRPEGSVSTLKIQRTERGDSAVYLCASSTPRERASYNEQFFGPGTRLTVL.

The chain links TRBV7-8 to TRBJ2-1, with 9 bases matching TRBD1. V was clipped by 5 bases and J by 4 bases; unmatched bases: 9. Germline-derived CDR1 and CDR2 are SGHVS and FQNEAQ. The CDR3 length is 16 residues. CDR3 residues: CASSLSWTGAYNEQFF. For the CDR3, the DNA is TGTGCCAGCAGCCTTTCCTGGACAGGGGCATACAATGAGCAGTTCTTC. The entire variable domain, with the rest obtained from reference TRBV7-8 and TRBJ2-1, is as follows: GAGVSQSPRYKVAKRGQDVALRCDPISGHVSLFWYQQALGQGPEFLTYFQNEAQLDKSGLPSDRFFAERPEGSVSTLKIQRTQQEDSAVYLCASSLSWTGAYNEQFFGPGTRLTVL.

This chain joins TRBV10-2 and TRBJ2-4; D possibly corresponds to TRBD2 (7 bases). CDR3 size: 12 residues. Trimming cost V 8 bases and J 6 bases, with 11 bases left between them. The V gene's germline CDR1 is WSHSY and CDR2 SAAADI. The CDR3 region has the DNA TGCGCCAGCGGGGAGGGGGGAAACATTCAGTACTTC. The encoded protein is CASGEGGNIQYF.

CDR3 sequence: CASSGQVDTEAFF. In DNA form, the CDR3 reads TGTGCCAGCAGTGGCCAGGTCGACACTGAAGCTTTCTTT. The V gene is TRBV2, the J gene TRBJ1-1, with no clear D. The germline CDR1 and CDR2 sequences are SNHLY and FYNNEI. The CDR3 is 13 amino acids. Deletions cut 4 bases from V and 3 bases from J, with 9 bases between.

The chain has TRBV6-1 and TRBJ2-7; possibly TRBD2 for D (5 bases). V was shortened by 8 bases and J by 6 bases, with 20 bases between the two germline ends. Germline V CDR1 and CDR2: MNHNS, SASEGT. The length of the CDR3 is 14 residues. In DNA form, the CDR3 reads TGTGCCAGCGCCGACTTGGTAGGACGGGGCGAGCAGTACTTC. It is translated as CASADLVGRGEQYF.

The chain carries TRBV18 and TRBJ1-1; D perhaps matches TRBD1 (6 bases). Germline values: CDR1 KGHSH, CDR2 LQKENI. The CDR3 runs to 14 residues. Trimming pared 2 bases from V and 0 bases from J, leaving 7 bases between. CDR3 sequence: CASSPTGMNTEAFF. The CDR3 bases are TGTGCCAGCTCACCAACAGGGATGAACACTGAAGCTTTCTTT.

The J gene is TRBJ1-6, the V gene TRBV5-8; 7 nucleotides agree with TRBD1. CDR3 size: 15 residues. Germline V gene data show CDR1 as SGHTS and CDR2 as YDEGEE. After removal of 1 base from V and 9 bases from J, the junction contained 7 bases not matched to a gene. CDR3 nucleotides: TGTGCCAGCAGCTTGAACAGGGGCTCGGGTTCACCCCTCCACTTT. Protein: CASSLNRGSGSPLHF.

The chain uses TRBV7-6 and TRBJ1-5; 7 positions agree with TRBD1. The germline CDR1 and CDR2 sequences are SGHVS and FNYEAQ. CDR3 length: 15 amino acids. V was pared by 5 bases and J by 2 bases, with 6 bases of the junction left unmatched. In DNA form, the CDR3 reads TGTGCCAGCAGCACCACCGGGACAGGCAATCAGCCCCAGCATTTT. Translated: CASSTTGTGNQPQHF.

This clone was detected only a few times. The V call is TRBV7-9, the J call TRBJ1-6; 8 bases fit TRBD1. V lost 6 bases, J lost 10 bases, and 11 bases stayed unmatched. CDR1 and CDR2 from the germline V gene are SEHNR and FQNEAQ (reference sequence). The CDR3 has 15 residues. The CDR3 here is CASSLGQGGMSPLHF. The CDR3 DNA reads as TGTGCCAGCAGTCTAGGACAGGGAGGAATGTCACCCCTCCACTTT. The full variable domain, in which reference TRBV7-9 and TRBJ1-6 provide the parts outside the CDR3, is DTGVSQNPRHKITKRGQNVTFRCDPISEHNRLYWYRQTLGQGPEFLTYFQNEAQLEKSRLLSDRFSAERPKGSFSTLEIQRTEQGDSAMYLCASSLGQGGMSPLHFGNGTRLTVT.

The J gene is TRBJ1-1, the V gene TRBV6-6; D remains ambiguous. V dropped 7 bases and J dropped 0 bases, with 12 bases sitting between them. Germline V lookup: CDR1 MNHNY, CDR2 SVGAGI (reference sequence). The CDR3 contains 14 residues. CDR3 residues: CASILTGMNTEAFF. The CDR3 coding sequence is TGTGCCAGCATCCTGACGGGAATGAACACTGAAGCTTTCTTT.

The CDR3: CASSQEGLADTDTQYF. In nucleotides, the CDR3 is TGCGCCAGCAGCCAAGAGGGACTAGCGGACACAGATACGCAGTATTTT. The V and J genes are TRBV4-1 and TRBJ2-3; 11 bases fit TRBD2. Germline CDR1 is MGHRA and CDR2 is YSYEKL. The CDR3 consists of 16 residues. The V segment lost 0 bases and the J segment 2 bases; nucleotides outside the gene matches: 1.